One T cell receptor beta chain is described in this entry. The source of the sample is a study of PD-L1 blockade in urothelial cancer. About the research overall: From 2014, patients received atezolizumab, given as 1,200 mg intravenously every 3 weeks.

V lost 3 bases to trimming and J lost 7 bases; unmatched junction nucleotides: 9. CDR1 and CDR2 (germline): MGHDK, SYGVNS. The CDR3 has 16 residues. Only in-frame clones appear in the TCRdb table, and some are missing; sequencing was by immunoSEQ multiplex PCR. The sample lists under 30,000 clones, approximately 88% occurring once. This sequence originates from a middle-aged man with urothelial cancer. The V call is TRBV25-1, the J call TRBJ2-3; 11 bases match TRBD2. Specimen: PBMCs, collected around atezolizumab (anti-PD-L1) treatment. CDR3 sequence: CASSEVSGRAIHTQYF. The CDR3 region has the DNA TGTGCCAGCAGTGAGGTTAGCGGGAGGGCCATACATACGCAGTATTTT.